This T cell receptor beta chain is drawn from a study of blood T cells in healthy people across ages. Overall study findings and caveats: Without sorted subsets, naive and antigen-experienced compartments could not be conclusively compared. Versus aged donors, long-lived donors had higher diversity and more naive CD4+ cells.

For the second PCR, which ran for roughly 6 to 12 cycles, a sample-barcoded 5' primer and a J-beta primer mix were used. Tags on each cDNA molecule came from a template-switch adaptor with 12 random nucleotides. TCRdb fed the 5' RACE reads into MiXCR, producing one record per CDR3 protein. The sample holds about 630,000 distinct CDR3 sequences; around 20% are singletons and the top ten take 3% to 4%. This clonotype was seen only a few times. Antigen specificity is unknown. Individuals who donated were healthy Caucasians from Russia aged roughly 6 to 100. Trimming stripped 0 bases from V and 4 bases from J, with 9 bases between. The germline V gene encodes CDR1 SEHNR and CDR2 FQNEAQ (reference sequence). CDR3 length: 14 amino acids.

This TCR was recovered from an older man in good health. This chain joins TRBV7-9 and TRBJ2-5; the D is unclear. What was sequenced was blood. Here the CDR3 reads CASSLALLGETQYF. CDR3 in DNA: TGTGCCAGCAGCTTAGCGCTTCTCGGAGAGACCCAGTACTTC.